This TCR beta chain was sequenced during a study of T cell responses to AZD1222 COVID-19 vaccine (dated by TCRdb to the early 2020s). A note on the overall study: A total of 230 or so trial participants underwent TCR sequencing, of whom some 210 received two doses of AZD1222 and approximately 25 received two doses of the MenACWY control vaccine. Enrollment into the trials was organized by age into subgroups of 18-55, 56-69 and 70-plus years, and those subgroups contained roughly 150, 30 and 60 TCR-sequenced participants, respectively. General study outcomes and caveats: Because no day 14 peak-response samples were available, the repertoires could be characterized only after the peak T cell response. Participants were mostly white British, with more females than males. The authors suggested clonal diversity may have been underestimated. The 56-69-year group was small, and its depth increase did not reach significance, likely because of low power. The vaccine-associated CD4 TCRs covered the entire spike protein, and the dominant responses fell in regions 160-218 and 743-854. Epitopes outside the regions mutated in the B.1.351 and B.1.1.7 variants were reportedly recognized by nearly half of the unique spike-specific TCRs. After two AZD1222 doses, both the breadth and the depth of spike-specific TCRs were significantly higher than at day 0 and than in MenACWY recipients. Conclusions about previously exposed vaccinees are limited because only six or seven AZD1222 recipients were SARS-CoV-2 seropositive at baseline.

The CDR3 regions of human TCRbeta chains were analyzed by immunosequencing. As for the authors' bioinformatics: Repertoire TCRs were checked for matches against a reference library of SARS-CoV-2-specific TCRs that had been generated using the MIRA antigen-specificity platform. Breadth was defined as the fraction of unique TCRs that were SARS-CoV-2-associated. Depth was defined as the fraction of total T cells that were SARS-CoV-2-associated. Each spike-specific TCR was assigned to its reactive spike region and to a CD4 or CD8 class using the MIRA data. Log10-transformed breadth and depth values were compared by one-way ANOVA with Sidak's multiple comparisons tests. What TCRdb holds here is the immuneACCESS table cut down to in-frame rearrangements. Part of the clones is not present; checked against another copy, under half of the missing clones reflect an unresolved V gene, and the others are unexplained. The V and J calls and clone size are taken from that table; D and trimming were inferred from the DNA. Present in this sample are 90,000 to 120,000 clones, roughly nine tenths of which were seen just once. The ten largest account for over 3% of the sample.

Remarks on this clone: Its specific antigen is unknown. One base away there is no much larger clone; base qualities are not given.

The time point label for this specimen denotes: baseline before first vaccination. The sample's treatment or condition, from its label and the paper: meningococcal conjugate vaccine given as trial control. The vaccinee samples were drawn from two UK trials, COV001 and COV002, one of which was a single-blind randomized controlled phase 2/3 trial testing AZD1222 (ChAdOx1 nCoV-19) in healthy adults. For TCRbeta chain sequencing, PBMC samples were collected from trial participants at day 0 and at day 28 after the second dose. The clonotype was recovered from an adult in good health. The source material was peripheral blood, sampled on day 0 of MenACWY control vaccination.

The nucleotide sequence is TGTGCTAGGAGCACAGATACGCAGTATTTT. Its product reads: CARSTDTQYF. This chain joins TRBV12-5 to TRBJ2-3, with the D gene uncertain. CDR1 LGHNT and CDR2 FRNRAP are derived from the germline V gene. The V and J ends are trimmed by 9 bases and 0 bases, leaving 1 base between them. The CDR3 contains 10 residues, cysteine and phenylalanine counted. Only the CDR3 DNA stays, 30 bases, in frame from base 1.